This T cell receptor (beta chain) was sequenced for a study of blood T cell repertoires in COVID-19. This CDR3 comprises 16 residues. J lost 10 bases, V lost 4 bases, and 8 bases had no gene match. Germline loops: CDR1 LNHDA, CDR2 SQIVND (reference sequence). The protocol was immunoSEQ multiplex PCR, while the TCRdb copy is restricted to in-frame clones and leaves out a portion. The sample carries approximately 63,000 clones, 85% to 90% recorded once. This TCR was sampled from an elderly woman with active COVID-19. This chain connects TRBV19 to TRBJ1-6, with 12 bases aligning to TRBD1. The sequenced material came from peripheral blood. In DNA, the CDR3 is TGTGCCAGTAGTAACCGGGACAGGGGGCCTGAGTCACCCCTCCACTTT. Translating gives CASSNRDRGPESPLHF.